Following are 24 T cell receptor beta chains from one sample sequenced in a study of radiotherapy plus CTLA-4 blockade in lung cancer (dated by TCRdb to the late 2010s). Library creation used the immunoSEQ multiplex PCR assay. TCRdb provides this immuneACCESS table in a form limited to in-frame rearrangements. Some clones are lacking; in checked studies, under half of them reflect an unresolved V gene, and why the rest are absent is not known. The sample table holds 20,000 to 25,000 clones, of which about two thirds were seen once. About 3% of the sample lies in the top ten. Source: peripheral blood, taken from a patient treated with radiotherapy plus ipilimumab. These receptors all come from a human donor with non-small cell lung cancer whose response to radiotherapy plus ipilimumab could not be evaluated.

The chain employs TRBV4-3 and TRBJ2-7; 10 bases are a match to TRBD1. From germline, CDR1 is LGHNA and CDR2 YSLEER. The V and J ends lost 2 bases and 4 bases, in that order; junction bases with no gene match: 5. This CDR3 has 15 residues. CDR3 nucleotide sequence: TGCGCCAGCAGCCAAAAACGACAGGGGGCTTACGAGCAGTACTTC. Protein: CASSQKRQGAYEQYF.

The chain uses TRBV18 and TRBJ2-3; D might be TRBD1 (6 bases). Between the trimmed V and J ends, which lost 5 bases and 5 bases, there was a span of 11 bases. Looked up from germline, CDR1 is KGHSH and CDR2 is LQKENI. The CDR3 extends over 13 amino acids. The CDR3 nucleotides are TGTGCCAGCTCAGATCTAGGGGGAGATACGCAGTATTTT. Protein: CASSDLGGDTQYF.

The chain is built from TRBV5-6 and TRBJ2-7; unclear D gene. The germline V and J ends were trimmed by 0 bases and 4 bases, with 8 bases remaining between them. The CDR3 consists of 13 residues. Germline V gene lookup returns CDR1 SGHDT and CDR2 YYEEEE. CDR3 DNA sequence: TGTGCCAGCAGCTTGGTACTTCCTTACGAGCAGTACTTC. It yields the protein CASSLVLPYEQYF.

This clone was counted only a few times. This rearrangement joins TRBV7-6 to TRBJ2-5, with a weak D call TRBD1 (5 bases). The germline CDR1 and CDR2 sequences are SGHVS and FNYEAQ. The V end lost 0 bases, the J end lost 5 bases, and 10 bases lay between the germline ends. The CDR3 runs 14 residues. The CDR3 loop is CASSLARKGETQYF. The DNA of the CDR3 is TGTGCCAGCAGCTTAGCGCGGAAGGGGGAGACCCAGTACTTC. Combining the CDR3 with reference TRBV7-6 and TRBJ2-5 gives the whole variable domain GAGVSQSPRYKVTKRGQDVALRCDPISGHVSLYWYRQALGQGPEFLTYFNYEAQQDKSGLPNDRFSAERPEGSISTLTIQRTEQRDSAMYRCASSLARKGETQYFGPGTRLLVL.

The rearrangement links TRBV18 to TRBJ2-2; a weak D match, TRBD1 (5 bases). This CDR3 is 15 amino acids long. Germline values: CDR1 KGHSH, CDR2 LQKENI. Deletions cut 6 bases from V and 7 bases from J, with 18 bases between. The CDR3 sequence is CASSARNGHLGELFF. In nucleotides, the CDR3 is TGTGCCAGCTCCGCGCGCAACGGACATCTCGGGGAGCTGTTTTTT.

This chain connects TRBV25-1 to TRBJ1-1; a weak D match, TRBD1 (6 bases). This CDR3 spans 13 amino acids. Deletions cut 5 bases from V and 7 bases from J, with 14 bases between. The germline gives CDR1 MGHDK, CDR2 SYGVNS. The CDR3 region is CASSTTGLSEAFF. In DNA, the CDR3 is TGTGCCAGCAGTACTACAGGGCTAAGTGAAGCTTTCTTT.

This clone was detected only a few times. For the CDR3, the DNA is TGTGCCAGCAGCCAAAGACAACTGAACACTGAAGCTTTCTTT. This codes for CASSQRQLNTEAFF. This sequence joins TRBV6-5 and TRBJ1-1; D is undetermined. Germline values: CDR1 MNHEY, CDR2 SVGAGI. Trimming took 6 bases from V and 0 from J, leaving 11 bases between them. This CDR3 spans 14 amino acids.

The chain employs TRBV4-1 and TRBJ2-7; 10 bases map to TRBD2. Germline V gene lookup returns CDR1 MGHRA and CDR2 YSYEKL. Trimming removed 1 base from V and 1 base from J; junction bases left unmatched: 7. The CDR3 is 17 residues long. CDR3 bases: TGCGCCAGCAGCCAAGCTTGGACTAGCGGTCTATCCTACGAGCAGTACTTC. This gives the protein CASSQAWTSGLSYEQYF.

As DNA, the CDR3 is TGTGCCAGCTCACCGTCGACAGGCAGGGTCGACGAGCAGTACTTC. It codes for CASSPSTGRVDEQYF. This chain links TRBV18 with TRBJ2-5; D possibly corresponds to TRBD1 (6 bases). The DNA end is a closer match to TRBJ2-7, so the J assignment may be wrong. The CDR3 covers 15 residues. The germline V gene encodes CDR1 KGHSH and CDR2 LQKENI.

The chain employs TRBV6-5 and TRBJ2-1; 10 positions match TRBD1. V shed 6 bases, J shed 11 bases, and the junction held 7 bases outside the gene matches. CDR3 size: 13 residues. Germline V CDR1 and CDR2: MNHEY, SVGAGI. CDR3 sequence: CASRGQGEGKQFF. DNA for the CDR3: TGTGCCAGCAGAGGACAGGGGGAGGGGAAGCAGTTCTTC.

The rearrangement uses TRBV19 and TRBJ2-6, with D possibly matching TRBD2 (5 bases). CDR1 LNHDA and CDR2 SQIVND come from the germline V gene (reference sequence). The CDR3 spans 15 residues. Trimming took 1 base from V and 4 from J, leaving 8 bases between them. CDR3 amino acids: CASSIVGVGANVLTF. In nucleotides, the CDR3 is TGTGCCAGTAGTATAGTCGGGGTCGGGGCCAACGTCCTGACTTTC. The variable domain in full, completed from reference TRBV19 and TRBJ2-6, reads DGGITQSPKYLFRKEGQNVTLSCEQNLNHDAMYWYRQDPGQGLRLIYYSQIVNDFQKGDIAEGYSVSREKKESFPLTVTSAQKNPTAFYLCASSIVGVGANVLTFGAGSRLTVL.

The chain recombines TRBV10-3 with TRBJ2-1, with TRBD2 matching over 10 bases. Trimming cost V 5 bases and J 10 bases; bases outside gene matches: 5. The germline gives CDR1 ENHRY, CDR2 SYGVKD. This CDR3 is built from 13 residues. The CDR3 sequence is CAISQREGGEQFF. In DNA, the CDR3 is TGTGCCATCAGTCAGCGGGAGGGCGGGGAGCAGTTCTTC.

The genes are TRBV7-2 and TRBJ2-7; 9 nucleotides match TRBD2. From germline, CDR1 is SGHTA and CDR2 FQGNSA. V lost 8 bases, J lost 3 bases, and 11 bases stayed unmatched. The CDR3 sequence is 15 residues long. The CDR3 protein is CASLLGLAGLYEQYF. The DNA of the CDR3 is TGTGCCAGCCTCCTCGGGCTAGCGGGACTCTACGAGCAGTACTTC.

The rearrangement uses TRBV9 and TRBJ2-1; D is uncertain. Per the germline V gene, CDR1 is SGDLS and CDR2 is YYNGEE. The CDR3 is 17 amino acids. Deletions cut 0 bases from V and 8 bases from J, with 21 bases between. The CDR3: CASSVGLAATATDEQFF. The DNA for the CDR3 is TGTGCCAGCAGCGTAGGCTTGGCGGCAACTGCCACGGATGAGCAGTTCTTC. Variable domain in full (rest from reference TRBV9 and TRBJ2-1): DSGVTQTPKHLITATGQRVTLRCSPRSGDLSVYWYQQSLDQGLQFLIQYYNGEERAKGNILERFSAQQFPDLHSELNLSSLELGDSALYFCASSVGLAATATDEQFFGPGTRLTVL.

This chain connects TRBV5-1 to TRBJ1-6; 7 bases are a match to TRBD1. Trimming took 5 bases from V and 9 from J; bases not matched to a gene: 11. CDR3 length: 15 amino acids. CDR1 is SGHRS and CDR2 is YFSETQ in the germline V gene. The CDR3 DNA reads TGCGCCAGCAGAGAATCGACAGGGTTCGGTTCACCCCTCCACTTT. Amino acids: CASRESTGFGSPLHF.

The chain uses TRBV30 and TRBJ1-2; possible D gene TRBD1, 5 bases. The CDR3 loop spans 13 amino acids. With 7 bases removed from V and 6 bases from J, the gap between germline ends came to 18 bases. Germline lookup yields CDR1 GTSNPN and CDR2 SVGIG (reference sequence). CDR3 sequence: CAFIGQPGNGYTF. The CDR3 DNA is TGTGCCTTCATTGGGCAGCCAGGGAATGGCTACACCTTC.

Regarding this clone: This same CDR3 is encoded by further DNA sequences in the sample. This chain uses TRBV19 with TRBJ1-5, with D tentatively TRBD1 (5 bases). This CDR3 is 15 amino acids long. CDR1 LNHDA and CDR2 SQIVND come from the germline V gene (reference sequence). V lost 5 bases to trimming and J lost 1 base, with 12 bases between them. CDR3 sequence reads: CASSRQGGSNQPQHF. CDR3 nucleotide sequence: TGTGCCAGTAGTCGGCAGGGAGGAAGCAATCAGCCCCAGCATTTT.

V is TRBV5-5 and J is TRBJ1-1, with 9 positions matching TRBD1. V trimming: 4 bases; J trimming: 1 base; junction bases outside the gene matches: 8. The CDR3 spans 16 residues. CDR1 and CDR2 (germline): SGHKS, YYEKEE (reference sequence). The CDR3 sequence: CASSEWTGVRNTEAFF. The CDR3 coding sequence is TGTGCCAGCAGCGAATGGACAGGGGTAAGGAACACTGAAGCTTTCTTT. The full variable domain, in which reference TRBV5-5 and TRBJ1-1 provide the parts outside the CDR3, is DAGVTQSPTHLIKTRGQQVTLRCSPISGHKSVSWYQQVLGQGPQFIFQYYEKEERGRGNFPDRFSARQFPNYSSELNVNALLLGDSALYLCASSEWTGVRNTEAFFGQGTRLTVV.

The J gene is TRBJ1-1, the V gene TRBV7-2, with D possibly being TRBD1 (5 bases). CDR1 is SGHTA and CDR2 is FQGNSA in the germline V gene. V gave up 3 bases and J gave up 5 bases, with 10 bases separating them. This CDR3 has 13 amino acids. In DNA, the CDR3 is TGTGCCAGCAGCTTGATCAAGGGGACTGAAGCTTTCTTT. Translated: CASSLIKGTEAFF.

This chain uses TRBV7-9 with TRBJ1-2, with TRBD1 as a possible D gene (5 bases). This CDR3 spans 15 amino acids. The V and J ends lost 4 bases and 7 bases respectively, with 19 bases between them. In germline, CDR1 is SEHNR, CDR2 FQNEAQ (reference sequence). CDR3 loop: CASSSRRGSVGGYTF. The CDR3 coding sequence is TGTGCCAGCAGCTCCCGTAGGGGAAGTGTAGGTGGCTACACCTTC.

The chain is built from TRBV27 and TRBJ2-1; 8 nucleotides agree with TRBD2. The CDR3 spans 16 residues. The V gene's germline CDR1 is MNHEY and CDR2 SMNVEV (reference sequence). Losses at the gene ends were 1 base for V and 0 bases for J; bases not matched to a gene: 2. CDR3 sequence (DNA): TGTGCCAGCAGTTTATTCAGCGGGAGCTCCTACAATGAGCAGTTCTTC. Its translation: CASSLFSGSSYNEQFF.

The rearrangement uses TRBV7-9 and TRBJ1-5; 8 nucleotides agree with TRBD1. Trimming removed 5 bases from V and 7 bases from J; junction bases left unmatched: 4. Per germline, CDR1 SEHNR and CDR2 FQNEAQ (reference sequence). The CDR3 is 13 residues long. CDR3 nucleotide sequence: TGTGCCAGCAGCGTCGACAGGGGCCAGCCCCAGCATTTT. Protein: CASSVDRGQPQHF.

The J gene is TRBJ2-1, the V gene TRBV28; no firm D call. CDR3 size: 15 residues. The germline gives CDR1 MDHEN, CDR2 SYDVKM. Trimming removed 6 bases at V and 0 bases at J, with 12 bases between. In nucleotides, the CDR3 is TGTGCCAGCAGCCTGCGGCCAAGCTCCTACAATGAGCAGTTCTTC. Translation gives CASSLRPSSYNEQFF. Full variable domain (missing parts from reference TRBV28 and TRBJ2-1): DVKVTQSSRYLVKRTGEKVFLECVQDMDHENMFWYRQDPGLGLRLIYFSYDVKMKEKGDIPEGYSVSREKKERFSLILESASTNQTSMYLCASSLRPSSYNEQFFGPGTRLTVL.

The J gene is TRBJ2-5, the V gene TRBV11-2, with D maybe TRBD1 (5 bases). There are 16 residues in the CDR3. CDR1 is SGHAT and CDR2 is FQNNGV in the germline V gene. Trimming stripped 1 base from V and 1 base from J, with 13 bases between. CDR3 nucleotides: TGTGCCAGCAGCTTAGGCGTCAGGGTTCGCCAAGAGACCCAGTACTTC. It translates to CASSLGVRVRQETQYF.